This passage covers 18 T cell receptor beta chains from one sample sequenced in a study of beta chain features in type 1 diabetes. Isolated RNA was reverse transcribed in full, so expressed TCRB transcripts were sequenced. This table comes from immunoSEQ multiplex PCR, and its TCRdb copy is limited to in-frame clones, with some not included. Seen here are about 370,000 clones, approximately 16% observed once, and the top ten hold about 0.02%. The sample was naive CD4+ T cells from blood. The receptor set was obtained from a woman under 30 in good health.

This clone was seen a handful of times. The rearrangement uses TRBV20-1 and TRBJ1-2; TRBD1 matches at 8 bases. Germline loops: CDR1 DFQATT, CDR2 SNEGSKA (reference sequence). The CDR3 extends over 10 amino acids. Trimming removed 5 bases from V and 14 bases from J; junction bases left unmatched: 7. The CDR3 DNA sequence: TGCAGTGCTCATAGGACAGGGTCTACCTTC. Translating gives CSAHRTGSTF.

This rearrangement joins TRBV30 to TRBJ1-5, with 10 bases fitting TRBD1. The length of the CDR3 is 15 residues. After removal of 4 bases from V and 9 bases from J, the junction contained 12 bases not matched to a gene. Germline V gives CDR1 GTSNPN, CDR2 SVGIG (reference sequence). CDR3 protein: CAWTPGTGASWPQHF. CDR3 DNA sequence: TGTGCCTGGACCCCAGGGACAGGGGCTTCGTGGCCCCAGCATTTT.

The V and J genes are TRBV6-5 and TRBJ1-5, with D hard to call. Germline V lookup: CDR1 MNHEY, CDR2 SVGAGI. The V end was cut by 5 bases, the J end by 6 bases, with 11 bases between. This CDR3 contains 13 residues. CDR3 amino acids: CASSVGRGQPQHF. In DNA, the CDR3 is TGTGCCAGCAGTGTCGGTCGAGGTCAGCCCCAGCATTTT.

CDR3 in amino acids: CAWSVGTGTGNEKLFF. CDR3 sequence (DNA): TGTGCCTGGAGTGTCGGAACCGGGACAGGGAATGAAAAACTGTTTTTT. The chain carries TRBV30 and TRBJ1-4; 9 bases fit TRBD1. The CDR3 is 16 amino acids. Germline CDR1 is GTSNPN and CDR2 is SVGIG (reference sequence). V lost 0 bases, J lost 5 bases, and 7 bases stayed unmatched.

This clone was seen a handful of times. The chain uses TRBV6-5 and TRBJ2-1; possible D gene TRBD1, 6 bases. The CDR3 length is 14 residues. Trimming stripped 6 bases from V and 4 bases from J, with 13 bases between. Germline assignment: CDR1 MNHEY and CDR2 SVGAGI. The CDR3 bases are TGTGCCAGCAGCCTACAGGGAGAATACAATGAGCAGTTCTTC. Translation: CASSLQGEYNEQFF.

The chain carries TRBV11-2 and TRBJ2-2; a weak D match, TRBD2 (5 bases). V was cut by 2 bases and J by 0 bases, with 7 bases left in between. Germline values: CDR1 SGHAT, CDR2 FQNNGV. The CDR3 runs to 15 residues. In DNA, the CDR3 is TGTGCCAGCAGCTTAAGCGGAGCGAACACCGGGGAGCTGTTTTTT. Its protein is CASSLSGANTGELFF.

CDR3 in amino acids: CASSLGTGPNTEAFF. The CDR3, as DNA: TGTGCCAGCAGTTTGGGGACAGGGCCGAACACTGAAGCTTTCTTT. This sequence joins TRBV28 and TRBJ1-1; 9 bases align to TRBD1. Germline-derived CDR1 and CDR2 are MDHEN and SYDVKM. This CDR3 region has 15 residues. V dropped 3 bases and J dropped 1; count of bases not matched to a gene: 3.

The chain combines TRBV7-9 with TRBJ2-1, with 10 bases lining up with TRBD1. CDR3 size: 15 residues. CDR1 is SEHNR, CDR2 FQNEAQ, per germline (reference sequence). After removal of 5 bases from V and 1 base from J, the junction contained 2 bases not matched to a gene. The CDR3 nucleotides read TGTGCCAGCAGCCGGGGACAGGGGTCCTACAATGAGCAGTTCTTC. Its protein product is CASSRGQGSYNEQFF.

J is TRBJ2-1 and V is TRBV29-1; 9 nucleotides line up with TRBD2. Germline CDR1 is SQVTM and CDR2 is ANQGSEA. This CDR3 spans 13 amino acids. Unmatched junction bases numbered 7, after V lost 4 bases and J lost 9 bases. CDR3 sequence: CSVGVAGEVEQFF. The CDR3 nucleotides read TGCAGCGTTGGGGTAGCGGGAGAGGTTGAGCAGTTCTTC.

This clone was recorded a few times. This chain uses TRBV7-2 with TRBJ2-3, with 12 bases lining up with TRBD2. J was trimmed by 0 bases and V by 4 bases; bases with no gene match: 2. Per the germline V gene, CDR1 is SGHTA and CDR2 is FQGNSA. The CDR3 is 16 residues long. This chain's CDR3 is CASSWGLAGSTDTQYF. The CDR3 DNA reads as TGTGCCAGCAGCTGGGGACTAGCGGGTAGCACAGATACGCAGTATTTT.

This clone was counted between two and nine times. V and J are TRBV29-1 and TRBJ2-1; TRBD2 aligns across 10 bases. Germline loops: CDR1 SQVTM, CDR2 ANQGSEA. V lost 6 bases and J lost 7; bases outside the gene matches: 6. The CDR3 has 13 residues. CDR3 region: CSVLAGVANEQFF. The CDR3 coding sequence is TGCAGCGTCCTAGCGGGAGTTGCGAATGAGCAGTTCTTC.

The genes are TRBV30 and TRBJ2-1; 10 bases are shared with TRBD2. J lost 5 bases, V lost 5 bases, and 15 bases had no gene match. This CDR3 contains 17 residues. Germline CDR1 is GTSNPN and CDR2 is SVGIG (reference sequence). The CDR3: CAWATLSWTSGNNEQFF. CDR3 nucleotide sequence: TGTGCCTGGGCAACGTTGTCCTGGACTAGCGGAAACAATGAGCAGTTCTTC.

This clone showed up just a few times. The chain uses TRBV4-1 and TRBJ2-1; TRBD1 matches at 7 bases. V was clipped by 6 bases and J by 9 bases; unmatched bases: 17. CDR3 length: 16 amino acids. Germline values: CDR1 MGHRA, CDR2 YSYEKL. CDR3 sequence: CASRPGPGGHASEQFF. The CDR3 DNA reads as TGCGCCAGCAGACCCGGGCCAGGGGGTCACGCAAGTGAGCAGTTCTTC.

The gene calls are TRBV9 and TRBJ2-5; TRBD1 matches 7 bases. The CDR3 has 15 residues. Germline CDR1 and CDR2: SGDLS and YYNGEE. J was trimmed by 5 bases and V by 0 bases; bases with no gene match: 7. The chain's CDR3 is CASSVDSGTVETQYF. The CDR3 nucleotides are TGTGCCAGCAGCGTAGACTCAGGGACAGTGGAGACCCAGTACTTC.

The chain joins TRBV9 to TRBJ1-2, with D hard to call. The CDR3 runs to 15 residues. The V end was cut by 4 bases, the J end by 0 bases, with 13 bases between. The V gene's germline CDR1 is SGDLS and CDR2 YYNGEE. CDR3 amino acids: CASSLVESANYGYTF. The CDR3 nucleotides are TGTGCCAGCAGCCTTGTGGAGTCGGCTAACTATGGCTACACCTTC.

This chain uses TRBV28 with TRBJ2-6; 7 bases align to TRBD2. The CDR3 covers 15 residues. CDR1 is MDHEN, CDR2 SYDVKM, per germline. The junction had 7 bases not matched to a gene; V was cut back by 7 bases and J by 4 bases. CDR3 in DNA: TGTGCCAGCACCTCCGCGGGGGTCGGGGCCAACGTCCTGACTTTC. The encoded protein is CASTSAGVGANVLTF.

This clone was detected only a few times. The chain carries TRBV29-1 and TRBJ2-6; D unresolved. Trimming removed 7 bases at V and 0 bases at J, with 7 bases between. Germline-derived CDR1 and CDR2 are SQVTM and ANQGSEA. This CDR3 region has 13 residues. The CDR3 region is CSAPDSGANVLTF. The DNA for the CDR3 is TGCAGCGCTCCAGACTCTGGGGCCAACGTCCTGACTTTC.

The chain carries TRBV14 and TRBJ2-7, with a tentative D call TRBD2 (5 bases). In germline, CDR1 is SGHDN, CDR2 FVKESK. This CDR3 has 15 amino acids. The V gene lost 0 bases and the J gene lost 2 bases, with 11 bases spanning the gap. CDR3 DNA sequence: TGTGCCAGCAGCCAAGAACTAGTTTCAACCTACGAGCAGTACTTC. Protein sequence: CASSQELVSTYEQYF. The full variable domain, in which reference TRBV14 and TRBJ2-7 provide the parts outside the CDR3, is EAGVTQFPSHSVIEKGQTVTLRCDPISGHDNLYWYRRVMGKEIKFLLHFVKESKQDESGMPNNRFLAERTGGTYSTLKVQPAELEDSGVYFCASSQELVSTYEQYFGPGTRLTVT.